The sequence of this T cell receptor beta chain was determined in a study of blood T cell repertoires in COVID-19. On the study more broadly: Sources were T cells, B-cell-depleted T cells, or PBMCs; the material itself was cDNA or gDNA.

Repertoires were generated with immunoSEQ multiplex PCR, while TCRdb's copy carries only in-frame clones and drops some. The sample has fewer than 250,000 clones, around 84% seen once. The CDR3 runs 16 residues. The V segment lost 6 bases and the J segment 1 base; nucleotides outside the gene matches: 10. Germline V gives CDR1 MNHNY, CDR2 SVGAGI (reference sequence). This TCR derives from a woman older than 75 with COVID-19, enrolled during active disease. The specimen was peripheral blood. The V and J genes are TRBV6-6 and TRBJ1-1, with 8 nucleotides matching TRBD1. The DNA of the CDR3 is TGTGCCAGCAGAAACTACCCGGGACAGGAGAACACTGAAGCTTTCTTT. Protein: CASRNYPGQENTEAFF.